What follows are 14 T cell receptor beta chains derived from one specimen sequenced in a study of memory B cells and T cells in multiple sclerosis. The method was immunoSEQ multiplex PCR; TCRdb's version includes in-frame clones alone and lacks a portion of them. The sample shows around 12,000 clones, about four fifths of them seen only once. These receptors lack a known antigen. Separate sequencing covered autoproliferating (CFSE-dim) and non-proliferating (CFSE-high) T cells from stimulus-free culture. Replicate wells were pooled after 6 to 8 days of stimulus-free culture of 5x10^7 CFSE-labeled PBMCs. The sample was PBMCs from blood kept in culture. The receptors were gathered from a human donor with multiple sclerosis.

CDR3 sequence: CASQRDRGSYEQYF. In DNA, the CDR3 is TGTGCCAGTCAACGGGACAGGGGGTCCTACGAGCAGTACTTC. The V and J genes are TRBV28 and TRBJ2-7; TRBD1 aligns across 11 bases. V lost 9 bases and J lost 1; bases outside the gene matches: 5. This CDR3 spans 14 amino acids. The germline V gene encodes CDR1 MDHEN and CDR2 SYDVKM.

V gene TRBV25-1 combines with J gene TRBJ2-1, with TRBD1 identical over 10 bases. Germline loops: CDR1 MGHDK, CDR2 SYGVNS. The CDR3 runs 15 residues. Trimming cost V 2 bases and J 4 bases; bases outside gene matches: 2. The CDR3 region is CASSEGTGVYNEQFF. CDR3 nucleotides: TGTGCCAGCAGTGAAGGGACAGGGGTATACAATGAGCAGTTCTTC.

Remarks on this clone: One end of the junction varies from germline; a read error may be responsible. The V gene is TRBV28, the J gene TRBJ2-5, with a weak D call TRBD2 (6 bases). The CDR3 is made up of 11 amino acids. CDR1 and CDR2 from the germline V gene are MDHEN and SYDVKM. CDR3 residues: CASSSPRGANF. Here the CDR3 DNA reads TGTGCCAGCAGTTCCCCCCGCGGGGCTAACTTC.

This clone was seen a single time. V gene TRBV19 combines with J gene TRBJ2-1; 8 bases align to TRBD2. V shed 2 bases and J 4 bases; nucleotides not matched to a gene: 7. CDR1 LNHDA and CDR2 SQIVND come from the germline V gene (reference sequence). CDR3 length: 16 residues. CDR3: CASSIIGTSLYNEQFF. The CDR3 nucleotides are TGTGCCAGTAGTATAATAGGGACTAGTCTTTACAATGAGCAGTTCTTC.

The V call is TRBV29-1, the J call TRBJ2-5; 8 nucleotides align to TRBD2. The assigned J gene may be wrong: the sequence end matches TRBJ2-7 better. CDR3 length: 13 residues. Germline CDR1 and CDR2: SQVTM and ANQGSEA. CDR3 sequence: CSVLWSGGYEQYF. As DNA, the CDR3 is TGCAGCGTTCTTTGGAGCGGGGGTTACGAGCAGTACTTC.

V gene TRBV6-5 combines with J gene TRBJ2-5; TRBD1 is a possible D gene (5 bases). V lost 6 bases, J lost 4 bases, and 15 bases lay in between. The CDR3 contains 14 residues. CDR1 and CDR2 (germline): MNHEY, SVGAGI. The CDR3 nucleotides read TGTGCCAGCAGGACCTTGGGGCAGGGAGAGACCCAGTACTTC. Its protein product is CASRTLGQGETQYF.

CDR3 in amino acids: CASTKGDYYGYTF. The DNA of the CDR3 is TGTGCCAGCACCAAGGGGGATTACTATGGCTACACCTTC. This chain joins TRBV6-5 and TRBJ1-2; a weak D match, TRBD1 (6 bases). The CDR3 contains 13 residues. Trimming removed 7 bases from V and 3 bases from J, with 12 bases in between. The germline V gene encodes CDR1 MNHEY and CDR2 SVGAGI.

This clone came up a few times. The gene calls are TRBV13 and TRBJ2-7; 10 bases are a match to TRBD1. Trimming cost V 5 bases and J 3 bases; bases outside gene matches: 7. CDR1 is PRHDT and CDR2 is FYEKMQ in the germline V gene (reference sequence). The CDR3 sequence is 15 residues long. The CDR3 protein is CASSPRGQGYYEQYF. Here the CDR3 DNA reads TGTGCCAGCAGCCCAAGGGGACAGGGGTACTACGAGCAGTACTTC.

The chain recombines TRBV5-1 with TRBJ1-6; D is possibly TRBD1 (6 bases). Germline lookup yields CDR1 SGHRS and CDR2 YFSETQ. The CDR3 runs to 13 residues. V shed 4 bases and J shed 10 bases, with 12 bases lying between them. CDR3 region: CASSPGQPSPLHF. The CDR3 nucleotides are TGCGCCAGCAGCCCAGGACAGCCGTCACCCCTCCACTTT.

The chain uses TRBV7-8 and TRBJ2-5; D is uncertain. Germline values: CDR1 SGHVS, CDR2 FQNEAQ. The CDR3 extends over 13 amino acids. The V and J ends lost 3 bases and 1 base respectively, with 6 bases between them. CDR3 nucleotides: TGTGCCAGCAGCTTCTCCCTCCAAGAGACCCAGTACTTC. The encoded protein is CASSFSLQETQYF.

The V call is TRBV11-2, the J call TRBJ1-6; D may be TRBD1 (6 bases). Trimming pared 3 bases from V and 10 bases from J, leaving 10 bases between. The CDR3 spans 13 residues. Germline values: CDR1 SGHAT, CDR2 FQNNGV. CDR3 protein: CASSFRTASPLHF. CDR3 nucleotides: TGTGCCAGCAGCTTCCGGACAGCCTCACCCCTCCACTTT.

CDR3 DNA sequence: TGTGCCAGCAAGAGGACTAGCTCCTACGAGCAGTACTTC. Amino acids: CASKRTSSYEQYF. The rearrangement uses TRBV7-8 and TRBJ2-7, with 7 bases matching TRBD2. After removal of 7 bases from V and 0 bases from J, the junction contained 3 bases not matched to a gene. CDR1 is SGHVS, CDR2 FQNEAQ, per germline. This CDR3 has 13 amino acids.

The chain is built from TRBV30 and TRBJ2-1; 14 nucleotides agree with TRBD2. J gave up 6 bases and V 5 bases, and 3 bases lay outside the gene matches. Germline V gives CDR1 GTSNPN, CDR2 SVGIG (reference sequence). The CDR3 contains 14 residues. The CDR3 DNA reads TGTGCCTGGTCCGGGACTAGCGGGAGCAATGAGCAGTTCTTC. Its protein product is CAWSGTSGSNEQFF.

J is TRBJ2-2 and V is TRBV6-5, with D possibly TRBD2 on 7 matching bases. Trimming left V 0 bases short and J 5 bases short, with 13 bases between. The CDR3 length is 16 residues. The germline CDR1 and CDR2 sequences are MNHEY and SVGAGI. CDR3 DNA sequence: TGTGCCAGCAGTTACTCGACGGGGGGCGGAACCGGGGAGCTGTTTTTT. As protein: CASSYSTGGGTGELFF.